The clone carrying this T cell receptor beta chain was recorded many times. The data derive from a study of CD8+CD57+ T cells in acquired aplastic anemia. Germline V gene data show CDR1 as SEHNR and CDR2 as FQNEAQ (reference sequence). Trimming pared 0 bases from V and 5 bases from J, leaving 4 bases between. The CDR3 covers 12 residues. Genomic DNA, serving as template, underwent TCR beta VDJ and CDR3 profiling. One entry per CDR3 protein results from TCRdb running MiXCR on the reads. The data contain fewer than 70,000 distinct CDR3 sequences, 45% to 55% of them singletons. The chain recombines TRBV7-9 with TRBJ1-1; D is uncertain. The source of this sequence is a human donor in good health, serving as a control. The sample was sorted CD4+, CD8+, or CD8+CD57+ T cells (not recorded which) from PBMCs. In nucleotides, the CDR3 is TGTGCCAGCAGCTTAGCAGAAACTGAAGCTTTCTTT. It is translated as CASSLAETEAFF.